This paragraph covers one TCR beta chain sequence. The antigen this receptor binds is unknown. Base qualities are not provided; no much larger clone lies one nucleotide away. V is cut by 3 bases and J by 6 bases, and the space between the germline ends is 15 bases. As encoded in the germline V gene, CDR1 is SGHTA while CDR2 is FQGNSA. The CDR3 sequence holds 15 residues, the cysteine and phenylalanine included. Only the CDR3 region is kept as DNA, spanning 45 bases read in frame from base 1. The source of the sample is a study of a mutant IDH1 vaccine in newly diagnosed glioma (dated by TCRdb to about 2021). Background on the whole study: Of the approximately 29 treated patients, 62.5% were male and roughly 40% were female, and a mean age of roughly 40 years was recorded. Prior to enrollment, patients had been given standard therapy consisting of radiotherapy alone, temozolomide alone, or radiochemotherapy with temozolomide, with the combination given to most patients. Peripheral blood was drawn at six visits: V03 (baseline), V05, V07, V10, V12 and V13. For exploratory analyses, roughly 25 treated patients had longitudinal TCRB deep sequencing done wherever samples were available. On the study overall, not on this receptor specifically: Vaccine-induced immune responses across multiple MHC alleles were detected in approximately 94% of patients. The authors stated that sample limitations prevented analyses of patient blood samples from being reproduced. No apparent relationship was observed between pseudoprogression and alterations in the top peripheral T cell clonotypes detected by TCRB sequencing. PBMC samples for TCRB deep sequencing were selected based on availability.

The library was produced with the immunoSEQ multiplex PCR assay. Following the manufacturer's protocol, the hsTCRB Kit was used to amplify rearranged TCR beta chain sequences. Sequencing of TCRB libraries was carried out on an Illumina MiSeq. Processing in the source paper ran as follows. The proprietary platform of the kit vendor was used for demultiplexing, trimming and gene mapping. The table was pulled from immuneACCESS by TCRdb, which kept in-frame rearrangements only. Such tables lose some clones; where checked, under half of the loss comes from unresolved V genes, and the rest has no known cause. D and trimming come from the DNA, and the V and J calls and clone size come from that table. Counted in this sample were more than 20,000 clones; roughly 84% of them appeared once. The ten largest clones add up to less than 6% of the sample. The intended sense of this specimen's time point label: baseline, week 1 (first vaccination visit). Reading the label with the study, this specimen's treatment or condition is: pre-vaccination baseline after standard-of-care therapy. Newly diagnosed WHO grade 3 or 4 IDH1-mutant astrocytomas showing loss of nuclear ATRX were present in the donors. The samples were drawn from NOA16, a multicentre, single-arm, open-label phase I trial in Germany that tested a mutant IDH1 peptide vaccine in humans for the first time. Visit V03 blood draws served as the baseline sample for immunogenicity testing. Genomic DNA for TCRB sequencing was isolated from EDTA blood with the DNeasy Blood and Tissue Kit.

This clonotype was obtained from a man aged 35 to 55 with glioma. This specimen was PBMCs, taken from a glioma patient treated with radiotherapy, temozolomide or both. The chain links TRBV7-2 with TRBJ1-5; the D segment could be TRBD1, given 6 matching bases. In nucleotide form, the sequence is TGTGCCAGCAGCTTTGGCAGGGGTAGCGGTCAGCCCCAGCATTTT. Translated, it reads CASSFGRGSGQPQHF.